A single sample is the source of the 14 T cell receptor beta chains below, sequenced in a study of Ad26.COV2.S vaccination and SARS-CoV-2 variants. Treatment defined: about 20 received Ad26.COV2.S at low or high dose, single or two shots; about 5 received placebo; per-sample allocation not given. Samples analyzed were those drawn on day 63 after the first vaccine or placebo injection. This table comes from immunoSEQ multiplex PCR, and its TCRdb copy is limited to in-frame clones, with some not included. Altogether approximately 410,000 clones are present, roughly 88% being singletons, with the ten largest covering about 3.5%. The sample here was peripheral blood, taken in a trial of Ad26.COV2.S vaccine versus placebo. Every receptor here comes from a person aged 18-60 years who received the Ad26.COV2.S COVID-19 vaccine or a placebo.

The J gene is TRBJ2-7, the V gene TRBV4-3; 8 bases match TRBD2. J was trimmed by 4 bases and V by 0 bases; bases with no gene match: 5. Germline V lookup: CDR1 LGHNA, CDR2 YSLEER. The CDR3 covers 15 residues. The CDR3 loop reads CASSQEMAGGYEQYF. CDR3 nucleotides: TGCGCCAGCAGCCAAGAAATGGCGGGGGGATACGAGCAGTACTTC.

The V gene is TRBV7-6, the J gene TRBJ2-7; 8 nucleotides match TRBD1. This CDR3 is 14 amino acids long. Trimming took 5 bases from V and 4 from J; bases not matched to a gene: 7. CDR1 and CDR2 from the germline V gene are SGHVS and FNYEAQ. The CDR3 reads CASSPDRVWYEQYF. In DNA, the CDR3 is TGTGCCAGCAGCCCGGACAGGGTTTGGTACGAGCAGTACTTC. Together with reference TRBV7-6 and TRBJ2-7, the CDR3 gives the full variable domain: GAGVSQSPRYKVTKRGQDVALRCDPISGHVSLYWYRQALGQGPEFLTYFNYEAQQDKSGLPNDRFSAERPEGSISTLTIQRTEQRDSAMYRCASSPDRVWYEQYFGPGTRLTVT.

The rearrangement joins TRBV28 to TRBJ1-5; a weak D match, TRBD1 (5 bases). Germline loops: CDR1 MDHEN, CDR2 SYDVKM. Trimming took off 2 bases at V and 3 bases at J, with 11 bases between the two ends. This CDR3 is 15 amino acids long. CDR3 in DNA: TGTGCCAGCAGTTTACGGGGGAGGGACAATCAGCCCCAGCATTTT. It yields the protein CASSLRGRDNQPQHF.

The DNA for the CDR3 is TGCGCCAGCGGGGCCCCAGCGGGGGACACCGGGGAGCTGTTTTTT. Amino acid sequence: CASGAPAGDTGELFF. The gene calls are TRBV5-1 and TRBJ2-2; 8 positions match TRBD2. This CDR3 contains 15 residues. J gave up 3 bases and V 7 bases, and 8 bases lay outside the gene matches. Germline lookup yields CDR1 SGHRS and CDR2 YFSETQ.

The chain employs TRBV24-1 and TRBJ1-3; a weak D match, TRBD1 (6 bases). This CDR3 region has 13 residues. Germline assignment: CDR1 KGHDR and CDR2 SFDVKD. V shed 6 bases and J shed 3 bases, with 8 bases lying between them. CDR3 in amino acids: CATSTGYGNTIYF. The CDR3, as DNA: TGTGCCACCAGTACAGGGTATGGAAACACCATATATTTT.

This clone was seen a single time. The V gene is TRBV5-1, the J gene TRBJ2-5; 9 positions agree with TRBD1. J gave up 1 base and V 0 bases, and 7 bases lay outside the gene matches. This CDR3 has 17 amino acids. CDR1 is SGHRS and CDR2 is YFSETQ in the germline V gene. CDR3 sequence (DNA): TGCGCCAGCAGCTTGGACGGGACAGGGAAGGTCCAAGAGACCCAGTACTTC. It yields the protein CASSLDGTGKVQETQYF.

To note about this clone: Within the sample, other DNA sequences also encode this same CDR3. V is TRBV19 and J is TRBJ2-5; D uncertain. In germline, CDR1 is LNHDA, CDR2 SQIVND (reference sequence). This CDR3 has 11 amino acids. V was shortened by 2 bases and J by 5 bases, with 3 bases between the two germline ends. CDR3 region: CASSIRETQYF. DNA for the CDR3: TGTGCCAGTAGTATAAGGGAGACCCAGTACTTC. The full variable domain, its missing parts supplied by reference TRBV19 and TRBJ2-5, is DGGITQSPKYLFRKEGQNVTLSCEQNLNHDAMYWYRQDPGQGLRLIYYSQIVNDFQKGDIAEGYSVSREKKESFPLTVTSAQKNPTAFYLCASSIRETQYFGPGTRLLVL.

The chain has TRBV24-1 and TRBJ2-5; TRBD1 aligns across 9 bases. Germline CDR1 reads KGHDR; CDR2 reads SFDVKD. Germline trimming cut 7 bases from V and 1 base from J; bases unmatched to any gene: 12. The CDR3 is made up of 17 amino acids. The DNA for the CDR3 is TGTGCCACCAGCGACGTGAGACAGGGGGTCCTCCAAGAGACCCAGTACTTC. Translated: CATSDVRQGVLQETQYF.

The rearrangement links TRBV13 to TRBJ1-2, with a tentative D call TRBD1 (5 bases). Germline assignment: CDR1 PRHDT and CDR2 FYEKMQ (reference sequence). The V end lost 4 bases, the J end lost 4 bases, and 10 bases lay between the germline ends. The CDR3 runs 13 residues. The CDR3 sequence is CASSSGRIYGYTF. The CDR3 coding sequence is TGTGCCAGCAGCTCGGGACGGATCTATGGCTACACCTTC.

The chain joins TRBV7-8 to TRBJ1-4; tentatively, D is TRBD1 (5 bases). The germline V gene has CDR1 SGHVS and CDR2 FQNEAQ. Trimming left V 1 base short and J 5 bases short, with 8 bases between. The CDR3 has 14 residues. CDR3 coding DNA: TGTGCCAGCAGCTTAGGGCAGGGCAATGAAAAACTGTTTTTT. It translates to CASSLGQGNEKLFF. Using reference TRBV7-8 and TRBJ1-4 for the parts outside the CDR3, the full variable domain is GAGVSQSPRYKVAKRGQDVALRCDPISGHVSLFWYQQALGQGPEFLTYFQNEAQLDKSGLPSDRFFAERPEGSVSTLKIQRTQQEDSAVYLCASSLGQGNEKLFFGSGTQLSVL.

This clone was found a few times. V gene TRBV19 combines with J gene TRBJ1-1, with a weak D call TRBD1 (5 bases). Germline lookup yields CDR1 LNHDA and CDR2 SQIVND (reference sequence). The CDR3 runs to 12 residues. The V gene lost 6 bases and the J gene lost 4 bases, with 9 bases spanning the gap. The CDR3 here is CASSGRGTEAFF. DNA of the CDR3: TGTGCCAGTAGCGGAAGGGGCACTGAAGCTTTCTTT.

The J gene is TRBJ2-7, the V gene TRBV30, with a tentative D call TRBD1 (6 bases). This CDR3 region has 12 residues. The germline V and J ends were trimmed by 8 bases and 2 bases, with 13 bases remaining between them. CDR1 GTSNPN and CDR2 SVGIG come from the germline V gene (reference sequence). The CDR3 spells CAGTGNPYEQYF. The DNA for the CDR3 is TGTGCCGGAACAGGGAACCCCTACGAGCAGTACTTC.

J is TRBJ2-3 and V is TRBV19, with D perhaps TRBD2 (5 bases). Deletions cut 6 bases from V and 4 bases from J, with 11 bases between. CDR3 length: 13 residues. Germline V CDR1 and CDR2: LNHDA, SQIVND (reference sequence). The CDR3 reads CASSPGLADTQYF. The CDR3 DNA reads TGTGCCAGTAGCCCCGGACTGGCAGATACGCAGTATTTT. Filled out from reference TRBV19 and TRBJ2-3, the complete variable domain reads DGGITQSPKYLFRKEGQNVTLSCEQNLNHDAMYWYRQDPGQGLRLIYYSQIVNDFQKGDIAEGYSVSREKKESFPLTVTSAQKNPTAFYLCASSPGLADTQYFGPGTRLTVL.

This clone was seen once. The CDR3 DNA is TGTGCCAGCAGCTCTCAAGGACTAGCGGGGGGGCCGAGGGAGACCCAGTACTTC. This encodes CASSSQGLAGGPRETQYF. The rearrangement links TRBV11-2 to TRBJ2-5; 15 bases line up with TRBD2. This CDR3 comprises 18 residues. Germline CDR1 reads SGHAT; CDR2 reads FQNNGV. Germline trimming cut 4 bases from V and 5 bases from J; bases unmatched to any gene: 11. Full variable domain (rest looked up from reference TRBV11-2 and TRBJ2-5): EAGVAQSPRYKIIEKRQSVAFWCNPISGHATLYWYQQILGQGPKLLIQFQNNGVVDDSQLPKDRFSAERLKGVDSTLKIQPAKLEDSAVYLCASSSQGLAGGPRETQYFGPGTRLLVL.